The sample holds a few counts of the clone carrying this T cell receptor (beta chain). The antigen remains unidentified. These data originate in a study of vaccination and CD4 T cells after COVID-19. Germline V CDR1 and CDR2: MNHEY, SVGAGI. The CDR3 is 16 amino acids. The ends were cut back, 2 bases at V and 3 bases at J, with 17 bases in the middle. Regarding treatment: roughly 10-day PBMC culture with coronavirus spike peptide pools or control peptides (ViraFEST assay). Researchers used the Oncomine TCR Beta short-read assay to sequence DNA from cultured CD4+ T cells. TCRdb processed the PCR reads anew with MiXCR; each CDR3 protein has one entry. The sample holds approximately 16,000 distinct CDR3 sequences, around 61% seen once.

Sequenced material: CD4+ T cells from blood, cultured in vitro. The sequence derives from a human donor who had recovered from COVID-19. This sequence joins TRBV6-5 and TRBJ2-7; D may correspond to TRBD1 or TRBD2 (5 bases each). CDR3 residues: CASSYPRGGYFYEQYF. CDR3 DNA sequence: TGTGCCAGCAGTTACCCCCGGGGCGGGTATTTCTACGAGCAGTACTTC.